The 9 T cell receptor beta chains below come from one sample, sequenced in a study of cytomegalovirus exposure and HLA in healthy donors. Primers for the PCR totalled 60 Vbeta and 13 Jbeta. Sequencing was performed with immunoSEQ multiplex PCR; in TCRdb, only in-frame clones are kept and a portion is missing. The data show approximately 70,000 clones, about 82% seen once. The sequenced sample was PBMCs. The receptors shown here come from a woman aged 25 to 45 in good health and CMV-seronegative.

The chain employs TRBV5-4 and TRBJ2-7; TRBD1 matches 8 bases. The CDR3 sequence is 13 residues long. Germline V CDR1 and CDR2: SGHNT, YYREEE (reference sequence). The V and J ends lost 5 bases and 6 bases, in that order; junction bases with no gene match: 7. The CDR3: CASSFIGQGEQYF. The CDR3 nucleotides read TGTGCCAGCAGTTTTATCGGACAGGGCGAGCAGTACTTC.

The chain has TRBV5-4 and TRBJ2-2, with D perhaps TRBD2 (6 bases). Looked up from germline, CDR1 is SGHNT and CDR2 is YYREEE (reference sequence). Trimming left V 5 bases short and J 3 bases short, with 14 bases between. This CDR3 region has 15 residues. The CDR3 loop is CASRGQVADTGELFF. The CDR3 nucleotides are TGTGCCAGCAGGGGCCAGGTAGCGGACACCGGGGAGCTGTTTTTT. The full variable domain, with the rest looked up from reference TRBV5-4 and TRBJ2-2, is ETGVTQSPTHLIKTRGQQVTLRCSSQSGHNTVSWYQQALGQGPQFIFQYYREEENGRGNFPPRFSGLQFPNYSSELNVNALELDDSALYLCASRGQVADTGELFFGEGSRLTVL.

The chain links TRBV5-6 to TRBJ1-2; D remains ambiguous. V was cut by 0 bases and J by 4 bases, with 10 bases left in between. This CDR3 has 14 amino acids. Germline V gives CDR1 SGHDT, CDR2 YYEEEE. CDR3 sequence reads: CASSLGARGYGYTF. The CDR3 DNA is TGTGCCAGCAGCTTGGGTGCTCGAGGCTATGGCTACACCTTC.

The chain couples TRBV6-4 to TRBJ2-3, with TRBD2 identical over 8 bases. The CDR3 covers 16 residues. Germline values: CDR1 MRHNA, CDR2 SNTAGT. The J segment lost 2 bases and the V segment lost 0 bases, leaving 4 bases of the junction unmatched. The CDR3 sequence is CASSDSSGGSTDTQYF. The CDR3 nucleotides are TGTGCCAGCAGTGACTCCAGCGGGGGATCCACAGATACGCAGTATTTT.

The rearrangement uses TRBV11-2 and TRBJ2-7; 9 nucleotides match TRBD1. Germline V lookup: CDR1 SGHAT, CDR2 FQNNGV. The CDR3 consists of 14 residues. V shed 6 bases and J 5 bases; nucleotides not matched to a gene: 8. In DNA, the CDR3 is TGTGCCAGCAGGCTCGGCCGGGACAGGGACGAGCAGTACTTC. This codes for CASRLGRDRDEQYF.

The sample holds one count of this clone. This chain joins TRBV11-3 and TRBJ2-5; no clear D gene. Judging by the DNA end, TRBJ2-7 fits better; the J call may be wrong. This CDR3 region has 15 residues. CDR1 is SGHNT and CDR2 is YENEEA in the germline V gene. The CDR3 sequence: CASSLSLFGYYEQYF. CDR3 nucleotides: TGTGCCAGCAGCTTAAGTCTCTTTGGCTACTACGAGCAGTACTTC.

The chain joins TRBV6-5 to TRBJ2-7; 12 bases line up with TRBD1. Germline V gene data show CDR1 as MNHEY and CDR2 as SVGAGI. With 5 bases clipped from V and 3 bases from J, the junction kept 5 bases outside the gene matches. The CDR3 is 15 amino acids. CDR3 in amino acids: CASSRGQGAIYEQYF. The CDR3 nucleotides are TGTGCCAGCAGTAGGGGACAGGGGGCAATCTACGAGCAGTACTTC.

V is TRBV28 and J is TRBJ1-2, with 10 bases matching TRBD1. The J segment lost 8 bases and the V segment lost 6 bases, leaving 9 bases of the junction unmatched. This CDR3 contains 14 residues. The germline CDR1 and CDR2 sequences are MDHEN and SYDVKM. As DNA, the CDR3 is TGTGCCAGCAGCACGACAGGGGGCGCGTCCGGCTACACCTTC. Amino acids: CASSTTGGASGYTF.

The gene calls are TRBV19 and TRBJ2-2; D possibly corresponds to TRBD1 (5 bases). CDR1 is LNHDA, CDR2 SQIVND, per germline (reference sequence). The CDR3 length is 15 residues. V lost 2 bases and J lost 2, with 9 bases in between. CDR3 sequence (DNA): TGTGCCAGTAGTATAAAAAGGACAAACACCGGGGAGCTGTTTTTT. This gives the protein CASSIKRTNTGELFF.